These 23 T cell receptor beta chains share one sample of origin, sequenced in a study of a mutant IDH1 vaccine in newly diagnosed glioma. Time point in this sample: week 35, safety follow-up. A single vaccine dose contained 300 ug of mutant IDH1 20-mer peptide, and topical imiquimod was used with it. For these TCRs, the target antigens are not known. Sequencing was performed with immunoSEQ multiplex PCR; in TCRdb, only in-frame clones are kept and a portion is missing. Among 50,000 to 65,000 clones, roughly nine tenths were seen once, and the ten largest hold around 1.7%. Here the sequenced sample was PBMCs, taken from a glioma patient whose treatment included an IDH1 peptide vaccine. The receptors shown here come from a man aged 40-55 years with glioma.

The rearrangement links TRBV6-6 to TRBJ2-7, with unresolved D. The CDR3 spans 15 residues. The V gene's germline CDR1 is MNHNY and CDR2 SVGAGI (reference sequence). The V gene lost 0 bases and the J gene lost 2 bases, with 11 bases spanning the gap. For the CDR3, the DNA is TGTGCCAGCAGTTACTCGTCGGACGGAGCCTACGAGCAGTACTTC. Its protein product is CASSYSSDGAYEQYF.

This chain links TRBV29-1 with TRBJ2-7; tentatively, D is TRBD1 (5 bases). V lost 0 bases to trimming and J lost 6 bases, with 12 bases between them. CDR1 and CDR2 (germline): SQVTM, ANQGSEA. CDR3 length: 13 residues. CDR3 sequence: CSVEEARGGEQYF. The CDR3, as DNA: TGCAGCGTTGAAGAGGCTAGGGGCGGCGAGCAGTACTTC.

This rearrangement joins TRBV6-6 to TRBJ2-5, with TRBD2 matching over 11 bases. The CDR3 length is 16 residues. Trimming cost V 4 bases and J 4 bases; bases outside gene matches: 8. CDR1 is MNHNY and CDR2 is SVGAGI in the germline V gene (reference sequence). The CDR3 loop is CASSFTTSGSTETQYF. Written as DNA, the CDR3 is TGTGCCAGCAGTTTCACTACTAGCGGGAGTACAGAGACCCAGTACTTC.

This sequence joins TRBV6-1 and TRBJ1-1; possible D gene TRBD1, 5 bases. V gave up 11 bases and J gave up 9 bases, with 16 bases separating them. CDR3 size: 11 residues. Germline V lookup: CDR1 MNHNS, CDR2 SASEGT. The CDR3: CAGRGGGKAFF. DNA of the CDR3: TGTGCCGGTCGCGGGGGGGGGAAAGCTTTCTTT.

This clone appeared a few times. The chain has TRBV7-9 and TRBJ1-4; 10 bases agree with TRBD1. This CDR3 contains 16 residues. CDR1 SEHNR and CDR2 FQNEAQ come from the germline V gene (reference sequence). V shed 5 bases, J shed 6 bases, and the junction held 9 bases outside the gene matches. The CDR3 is CASSPPGQGMDEKLFF. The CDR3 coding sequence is TGTGCCAGCAGCCCCCCGGGACAGGGGATGGATGAAAAACTGTTTTTT.

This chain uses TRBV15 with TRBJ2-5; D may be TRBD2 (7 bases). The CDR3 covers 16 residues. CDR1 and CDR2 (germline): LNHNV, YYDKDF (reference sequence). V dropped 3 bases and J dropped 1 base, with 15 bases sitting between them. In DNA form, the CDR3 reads TGTGCCACCAGCAGCCAGGGAGGGGGGCCCCAAGAGACCCAGTACTTC. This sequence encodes CATSSQGGGPQETQYF.

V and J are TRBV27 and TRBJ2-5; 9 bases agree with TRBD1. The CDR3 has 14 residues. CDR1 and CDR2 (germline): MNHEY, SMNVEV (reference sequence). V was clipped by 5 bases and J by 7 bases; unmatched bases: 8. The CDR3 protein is CASSTGQGWRTQYF. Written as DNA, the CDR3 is TGTGCCAGCAGTACAGGACAGGGGTGGAGGACCCAGTACTTC.

The CDR3 protein is CASSRSGSSYNEQFF. The CDR3 DNA is TGTGCCAGCTCCCGAAGCGGGAGCTCCTACAATGAGCAGTTCTTC. The rearrangement links TRBV6-5 to TRBJ2-1; TRBD2 agrees at 8 bases. This CDR3 region has 15 residues. V gave up 8 bases and J gave up 0 bases; unmatched junction bases: 6. Germline loops: CDR1 MNHEY, CDR2 SVGAGI.

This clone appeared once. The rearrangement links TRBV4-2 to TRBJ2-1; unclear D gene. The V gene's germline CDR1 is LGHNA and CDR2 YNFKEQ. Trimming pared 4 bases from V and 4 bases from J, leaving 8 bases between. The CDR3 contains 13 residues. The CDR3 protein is CASSPGGYNEQFF. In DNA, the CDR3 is TGTGCCAGCAGCCCGGGTGGGTACAATGAGCAGTTCTTC.

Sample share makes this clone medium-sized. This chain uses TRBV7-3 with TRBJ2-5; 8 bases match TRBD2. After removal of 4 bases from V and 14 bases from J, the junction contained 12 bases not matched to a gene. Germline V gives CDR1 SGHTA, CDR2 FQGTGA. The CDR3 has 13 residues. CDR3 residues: CASSSSPGLESYF. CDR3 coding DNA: TGTGCCAGCAGCTCGTCCCCGGGACTAGAGTCTTACTTC.

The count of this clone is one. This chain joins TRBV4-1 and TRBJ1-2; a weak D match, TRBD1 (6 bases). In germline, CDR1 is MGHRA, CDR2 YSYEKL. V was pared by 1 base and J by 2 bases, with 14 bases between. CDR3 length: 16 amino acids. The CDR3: CASSQVRGNVNYGYTF. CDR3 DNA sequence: TGCGCCAGCAGCCAAGTCAGGGGAAATGTCAACTATGGCTACACCTTC.

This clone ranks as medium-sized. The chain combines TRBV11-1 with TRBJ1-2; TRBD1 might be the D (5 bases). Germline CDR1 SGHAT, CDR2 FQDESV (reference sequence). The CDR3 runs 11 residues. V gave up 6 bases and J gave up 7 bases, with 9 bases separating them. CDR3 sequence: CASRTGVGYTF. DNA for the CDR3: TGTGCCAGCAGAACAGGTGTTGGCTACACCTTC.

In DNA, the CDR3 is TGTGCCAGCAGCCCTAGACAGGGGGCGCACACTGAAGCTTTCTTT. Its translation: CASSPRQGAHTEAFF. The chain couples TRBV14 to TRBJ1-1, with TRBD1 matching 10 bases. The CDR3 loop spans 15 amino acids. Germline assignment: CDR1 SGHDN and CDR2 FVKESK. With 4 bases clipped from V and 3 bases from J, the junction kept 5 bases outside the gene matches.

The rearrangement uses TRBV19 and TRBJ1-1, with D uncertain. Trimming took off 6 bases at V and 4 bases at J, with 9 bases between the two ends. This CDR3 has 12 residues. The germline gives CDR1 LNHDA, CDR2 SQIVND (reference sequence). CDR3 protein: CASRDRTTEAFF. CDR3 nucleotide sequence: TGTGCCAGTAGGGATAGGACCACTGAAGCTTTCTTT.

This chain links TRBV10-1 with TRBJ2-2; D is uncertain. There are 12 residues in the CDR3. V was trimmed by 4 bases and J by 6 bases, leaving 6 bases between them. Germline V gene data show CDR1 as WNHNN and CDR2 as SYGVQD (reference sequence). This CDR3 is CASSARPGELFF. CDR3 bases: TGCGCCAGCAGTGCTCGCCCCGGGGAGCTGTTTTTT.

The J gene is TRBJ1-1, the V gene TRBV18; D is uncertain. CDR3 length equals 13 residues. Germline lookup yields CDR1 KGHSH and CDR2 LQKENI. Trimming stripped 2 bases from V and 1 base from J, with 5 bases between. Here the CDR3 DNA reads TGTGCCAGCTCACCAGGAGAGAACACTGAAGCTTTCTTT. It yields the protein CASSPGENTEAFF. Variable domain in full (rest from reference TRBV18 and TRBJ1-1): NAGVMQNPRHLVRRRGQEARLRCSPMKGHSHVYWYRQLPEEGLKFMVYLQKENIIDESGMPKERFSAEFPKEGPSILRIQQVVRGDSAAYFCASSPGENTEAFFGQGTRLTVV.

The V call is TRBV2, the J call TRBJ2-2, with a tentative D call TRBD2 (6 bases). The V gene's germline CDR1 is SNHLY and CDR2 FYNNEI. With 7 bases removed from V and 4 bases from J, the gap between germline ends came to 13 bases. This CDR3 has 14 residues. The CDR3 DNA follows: TGTGCCAGCATGGGGGGACTCCCCACCGGGGAGCTGTTTTTT. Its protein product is CASMGGLPTGELFF.

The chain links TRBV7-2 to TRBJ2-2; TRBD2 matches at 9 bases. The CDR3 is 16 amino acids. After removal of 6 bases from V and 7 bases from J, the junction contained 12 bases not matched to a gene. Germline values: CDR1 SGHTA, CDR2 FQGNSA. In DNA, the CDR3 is TGTGCCAGCAGTTCGTATAGCGGGAGTGGTCACGGGGAGCTGTTTTTT. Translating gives CASSSYSGSGHGELFF.

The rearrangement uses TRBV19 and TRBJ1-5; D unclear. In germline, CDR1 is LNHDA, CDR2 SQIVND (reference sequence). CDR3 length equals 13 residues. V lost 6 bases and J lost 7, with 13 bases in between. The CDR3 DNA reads TGTGCCAGTAGCCTAATACAGCGGCAGCCCCAGCATTTT. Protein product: CASSLIQRQPQHF.

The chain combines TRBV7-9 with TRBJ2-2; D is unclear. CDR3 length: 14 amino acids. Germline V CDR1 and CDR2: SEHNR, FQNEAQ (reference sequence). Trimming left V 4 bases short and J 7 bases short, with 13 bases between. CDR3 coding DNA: TGTGCCAGCAGCTCGTCCTTGGTGATCGGGGAGCTGTTTTTT. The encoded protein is CASSSSLVIGELFF.

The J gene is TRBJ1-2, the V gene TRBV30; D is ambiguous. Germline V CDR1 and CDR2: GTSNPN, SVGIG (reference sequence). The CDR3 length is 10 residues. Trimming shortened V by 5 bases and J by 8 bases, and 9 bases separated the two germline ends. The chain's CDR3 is CAWEGGGYTF. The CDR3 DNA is TGTGCCTGGGAAGGAGGGGGCTACACCTTC.

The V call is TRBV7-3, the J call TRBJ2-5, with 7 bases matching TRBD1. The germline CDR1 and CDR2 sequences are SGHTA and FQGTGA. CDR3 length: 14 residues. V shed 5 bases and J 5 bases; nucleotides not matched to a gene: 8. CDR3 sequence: CASSPQGLGETQYF. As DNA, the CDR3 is TGTGCCAGCAGCCCACAGGGGTTGGGGGAGACCCAGTACTTC.

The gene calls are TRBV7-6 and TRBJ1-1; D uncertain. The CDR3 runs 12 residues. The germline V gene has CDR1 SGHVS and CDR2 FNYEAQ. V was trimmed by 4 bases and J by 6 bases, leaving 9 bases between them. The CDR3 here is CASSSRTAEAFF. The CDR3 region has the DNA TGTGCCAGCAGCTCACGGACGGCTGAAGCTTTCTTT. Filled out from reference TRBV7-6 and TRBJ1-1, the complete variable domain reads GAGVSQSPRYKVTKRGQDVALRCDPISGHVSLYWYRQALGQGPEFLTYFNYEAQQDKSGLPNDRFSAERPEGSISTLTIQRTEQRDSAMYRCASSSRTAEAFFGQGTRLTVV.